This T cell receptor (beta chain) was identified in a study of control samples from healthy donors and cancer patients. Sequenced by immunoSEQ multiplex PCR; TCRdb stores in-frame clones only, minus some. The data hold roughly 150,000 clones, with 80% to 95% observed a single time. This CDR3 has 13 residues. Germline V CDR1 and CDR2: SGDLS, YYNGEE. The V gene end was trimmed by 2 bases and the J gene end by 7 bases; junction bases not matched to a gene: 1. The source is a man aged 18 to 35 in good health. The material sequenced was blood. This chain uses TRBV9 with TRBJ1-2, with TRBD1 identical over 11 bases. CDR3 sequence reads: CASSVGQGGGYTF. CDR3 nucleotide sequence: TGTGCCAGCAGCGTGGGACAGGGGGGTGGCTACACCTTC.